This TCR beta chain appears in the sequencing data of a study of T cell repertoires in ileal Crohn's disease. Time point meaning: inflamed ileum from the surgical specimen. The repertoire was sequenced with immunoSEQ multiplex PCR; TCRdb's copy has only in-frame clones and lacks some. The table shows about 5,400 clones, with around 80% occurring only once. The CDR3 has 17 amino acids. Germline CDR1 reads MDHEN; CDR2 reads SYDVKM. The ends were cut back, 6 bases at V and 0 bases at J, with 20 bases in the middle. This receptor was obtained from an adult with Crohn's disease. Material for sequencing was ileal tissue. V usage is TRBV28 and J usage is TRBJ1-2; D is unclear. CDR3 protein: CASSRPGLAAANYGYTF. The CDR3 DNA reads TGTGCCAGCAGCCGACCGGGGTTGGCAGCAGCTAACTATGGCTACACCTTC.